A selection of T cell receptor beta chains follows, all from one sample in a study of blood T cell repertoires in COVID-19. TCRdb keeps only in-frame clones here, not all; method: immunoSEQ multiplex PCR. Here the sample spans approximately 500,000 clones, about 89% being singletons. Sequenced input: peripheral blood. Receptor source: a woman between 45 and 60 years old with COVID-19, enrolled during active disease. Each CDR3 is given with its conserved first and last residue. The D gene is left open where the match is weak. Not every row has a clone size; where given, it reads once, few, many or a size class.

TRBJ1-1	TRBV29-1	-	-	CSAKNTEAFF	TGCAGCGCCAAGAACACTGAAGCTTTCTTT
TRBJ1-1	TRBV5-5	-	-	CASSLGGNTEAFF	TGTGCCAGCAGCTTAGGGGGGAACACTGAAGCTTTCTTT
TRBJ1-4	TRBV27	-	-	CASSSHRVTNEKLFF	TGTGCCAGCAGTTCCCACAGGGTCACTAATGAAAAACTGTTTTTT
TRBJ2-3	TRBV27	-	-	CASSFWRADTQYF	TGTGCCAGCAGTTTTTGGAGGGCAGATACGCAGTATTTT
TRBJ2-2	TRBV9	-	TRBD1	CASSPRGQGARTSTGELFF	TGTGCCAGCAGCCCCCGAGGACAGGGGGCAAGGACTAGCACCGGGGAGCTGTTTTTT
TRBJ1-5	TRBV10-2	-	-	CAIAASRNQPQHF	TGCGCCATCGCGGCGAGCAGAAATCAGCCCCAGCATTTT
TRBJ1-5	TRBV23-1	-	-	CASSPSGEAWSNQPQHF	TGCGCCAGCAGTCCCTCCGGGGAAGCTTGGAGCAATCAGCCCCAGCATTTT
TRBJ1-1	TRBV4-1	-	TRBD1	CASSQVMSWGQGHTEAFF	TGCGCCAGCAGCCAAGTGATGTCATGGGGACAGGGACACACTGAAGCTTTCTTT
TRBJ1-5	TRBV7-2	-	TRBD1	CASSQRQGSNQPQHF	TGTGCCAGCAGCCAAAGACAGGGTAGCAATCAGCCCCAGCATTTT
TRBJ1-2	TRBV19	-	TRBD1	CASSIRTGTGGYTF	TGTGCCAGTAGTATTAGGACAGGAACTGGTGGCTACACCTTC
TRBJ2-7	TRBV24-1	-	TRBD2	CATSDSRTSGPYEQYF	TGTGCCACCAGTGACAGTCGGACTAGCGGGCCCTACGAGCAGTACTTC
TRBJ2-7	TRBV7-9	-	TRBD1	CASSLARTGGVEDEQYF	TGTGCCAGCAGCTTAGCAAGGACAGGCGGCGTGGAGGACGAGCAGTACTTC
TRBJ2-6	TRBV6-6	-	-	CASSREGTVTF	TGTGCCAGCAGTCGGGAGGGGACAGTGACTTTC
TRBJ1-1	TRBV6-5	-	TRBD1	CAGRDRDTEAFF	TGTGCCGGCCGGGACAGGGACACTGAAGCTTTCTTT
TRBJ2-3	TRBV10-3	-	TRBD2	CAISDGLAGASSTDTQYF	TGTGCCATCAGCGACGGACTAGCGGGGGCCTCTAGCACAGATACGCAGTATTTT
TRBJ2-7	TRBV7-9	-	-	CASSLAGGLRYEQYF	TGTGCCAGCAGCTTAGCGGGGGGACTTCGCTACGAGCAGTACTTC
TRBJ1-6	TRBV6-5	-	-	CASIFDRLNSPLHF	TGTGCCAGCATTTTCGACAGATTAAATTCACCCCTCCACTTT
TRBJ2-3	TRBV14	-	-	CASSPSWERWNTDTQYF	TGTGCCAGCAGCCCCTCCTGGGAGCGGTGGAACACAGATACGCAGTATTTT
TRBJ2-5	TRBV7-7	-	-	CASSRSRREETQYF	TGTGCCAGCAGCCGGAGTCGGCGGGAAGAGACCCAGTACTTC
TRBJ2-7	TRBV9	few	TRBD2	CASSVELADDEQYF	TGTGCCAGCAGCGTAGAACTAGCGGACGACGAGCAGTACTTC
TRBJ1-5	TRBV4-1	once	-	CASSQDSGIGNQPQHF	TGCGCCAGCAGCCAAGATTCGGGGATCGGCAATCAGCCCCAGCATTTT
TRBJ2-5	TRBV5-1	-	TRBD2	CASSLHGTSGGAGQETQYF	TGCGCCAGCAGCTTGCACGGGACTAGCGGGGGGGCAGGGCAAGAGACCCAGTACTTC
TRBJ2-5	TRBV2	-	TRBD1	CASRPGQRQETQYF	TGTGCCAGCAGACCGGGACAGCGACAAGAGACCCAGTACTTC
TRBJ1-5	TRBV5-6	-	-	CASSLSFVTNGQPQHF	TGTGCCAGCAGCTTGTCTTTTGTCACTAACGGTCAGCCCCAGCATTTT
TRBJ2-7	TRBV9	-	TRBD2	CASSGGGVAYEQYF	TGTGCCAGCAGCGGGGGAGGGGTAGCCTACGAGCAGTACTTC
TRBJ1-2	TRBV5-1	-	TRBD1	CASSYLQGNYGYTF	TGCGCCAGCAGCTACTTACAGGGGAACTATGGCTACACCTTC
TRBJ1-1	TRBV6-5	-	-	CASSPGGIGTEAFF	TGTGCCAGTTCTCCCGGGGGGATTGGGACTGAAGCTTTCTTT
TRBJ2-2	TRBV12-3/TRBV12-4	-	-	CASRHTNTGELFF	TGTGCCAGCAGACACACGAACACCGGGGAGCTGTTTTTT
TRBJ2-7	TRBV27	-	TRBD1	CASSLANRGEQYF	TGTGCCAGCAGTTTGGCGAACAGGGGCGAGCAGTACTTC
TRBJ2-7	TRBV10-3	-	-	CAIGSYEQYF	TGTGCCATCGGCAGCTACGAGCAGTACTTC
TRBJ1-5	TRBV7-2	few	-	CASSLQGNQPQHF	TGTGCCAGCAGCTTACAGGGCAATCAGCCCCAGCATTTT
TRBJ2-7	TRBV5-4	few	TRBD1	CASWTGPLSGYF	TGTGCCAGCTGGACAGGGCCCCTTTCCGGGTACTTC
TRBJ2-5	TRBV12-5	-	-	CASGSSGLGETQYF	TGTGCTAGTGGTTCCTCAGGGTTGGGAGAGACCCAGTACTTC
TRBJ2-3	TRBV19	-	TRBD1	CASSLADRAFSGDTQYF	TGTGCCAGTAGTCTTGCGGACAGGGCCTTTTCGGGAGATACGCAGTATTTT
TRBJ2-4	TRBV18	-	TRBD1	CASSPGQGRENIQYF	TGTGCCAGCTCGCCGGGACAGGGCAGGGAAAACATTCAGTACTTC
TRBJ1-2	TRBV19	-	TRBD1	CASSIRPGQTYGYTF	TGTGCCAGTAGTATCCGACCGGGACAGACCTATGGCTACACCTTC
TRBJ2-7	TRBV6-6	-	TRBD1	CASAGTGFEQYF	TGTGCCAGCGCGGGGACAGGGTTTGAGCAGTACTTC
TRBJ1-2	TRBV7-8	-	-	CASSLEQGVDYGYTF	TGTGCCAGCAGCTTGGAACAGGGAGTCGACTATGGCTACACCTTC
TRBJ2-7	TRBV13	-	TRBD1	CASSPGQGAYEQYF	TGTGCCAGCAGCCCGGGACAGGGAGCCTACGAGCAGTACTTC
TRBJ1-2	TRBV9	-	TRBD1	CASSTQTGGHGYTF	TGTGCCAGCAGCACCCAGACAGGGGGTCATGGCTACACCTTC
TRBJ2-7	TRBV10-2	-	-	CASAPGMHEQYF	TGCGCCAGCGCCCCAGGGATGCACGAGCAGTACTTC
TRBJ2-5	TRBV19	-	-	CASSRTVKETQYF	TGTGCCAGTAGTAGGACAGTAAAAGAGACCCAGTACTTC
TRBJ1-4	TRBV9	-	-	CASSTQGGELFF	TGTGCCAGCAGCACACAGGGTGGGGAACTGTTTTTT
TRBJ2-7	TRBV6-5	-	-	CASTSGYSSYEQYF	TGTGCCAGCACTTCGGGTTATAGCTCCTACGAGCAGTACTTC
TRBJ1-1	TRBV28	-	TRBD1	CASREGQPLMNTEAFF	TGTGCCAGCAGGGAGGGACAGCCTCTAATGAACACTGAAGCTTTCTTT
TRBJ1-6	TRBV3-1/TRBV3-2	-	TRBD1	CASSLRQGLSPLHF	TGTGCCAGCAGCCTTCGACAGGGCCTGTCACCCCTCCACTTT
TRBJ1-2	TRBV19	-	-	CASSNTGWYGYTF	TGTGCCAGTAGTAACACAGGGTGGTATGGCTACACCTTC
TRBJ1-1	TRBV11-3	-	-	CASSLKGGSGAFF	TGTGCCAGCAGCTTAAAGGGCGGGTCAGGAGCTTTCTTT
TRBJ1-1	TRBV30	-	-	CAWSPTGRGMNTEAFF	TGTGCCTGGAGTCCAACGGGGAGGGGGATGAACACTGAAGCTTTCTTT
TRBJ1-3	TRBV7-9	-	-	CASSPGHYSGNTIYF	TGTGCCAGCAGCCCGGGACACTACTCTGGAAACACCATATATTTT
TRBJ1-2	TRBV30	-	-	CAWSVSRGAGGYTF	TGTGCCTGGAGTGTTTCCCGGGGGGCTGGTGGCTACACCTTC
TRBJ2-7	TRBV15	-	-	CATSRGLSGGGGYEQYF	TGTGCCACCAGCAGAGGGTTAAGTGGGGGAGGGGGCTACGAGCAGTACTTC
TRBJ1-3	TRBV9	-	-	CASSAPTGNTIYF	TGTGCCAGCAGCGCCCCTACGGGAAACACCATATATTTT
TRBJ1-1	TRBV6-5	-	-	CASSSNSQGEAFF	TGTGCCAGCAGTTCCAACAGTCAGGGTGAAGCTTTCTTT
TRBJ1-4	TRBV6-5	-	TRBD1	CASRGQVGEKLFF	TGTGCCAGCAGGGGACAGGTGGGGGAAAAACTGTTTTTT